The 27 T cell receptor beta chains in this list originate from one sample, sequenced in a study of patients and donors after allogeneic stem cell transplantation. TCRdb used MiXCR to reprocess the RT-PCR reads, holding one entry per CDR3 protein. Of roughly 960,000 distinct CDR3 sequences listed, 15% to 20% are singletons. Material for sequencing was blood, either unsorted or a sorted T cell fraction (not recorded which). The receptor set was obtained from a human donor who was either an allogeneic HSCT recipient or a stem cell or donor lymphocyte infusion donor (not recorded which). It is not recorded whose cells these are; they may come from a transplant donor.

The chain links TRBV24-1 to TRBJ2-3; no definite D call. V was trimmed by 4 bases and J by 5 bases, leaving 21 bases between them. Per the germline V gene, CDR1 is KGHDR and CDR2 is SFDVKD. This CDR3 is 17 amino acids long. For the CDR3, the DNA is TGTGCCACCAGTGACCGTCGGGCCCAACATGCACGAGATACGCAGTATTTT. This gives the protein CATSDRRAQHARDTQYF.

The CDR3 here is CSVDGAGFEQYF. In nucleotides, the CDR3 is TGCAGCGTTGACGGGGCCGGGTTCGAGCAGTACTTC. V usage is TRBV29-1 and J usage is TRBJ2-7; D might be TRBD1 or TRBD2, each matching 5 bases. V was clipped by 3 bases and J by 6 bases, with 12 bases between them. The germline V gene encodes CDR1 SQVTM and CDR2 ANQGSEA. This CDR3 contains 12 residues.

The rearrangement links TRBV12-3 or TRBV12-4 to TRBJ1-4; D may be TRBD1 (6 bases). The CDR3 spans 15 residues. Trimming pared 6 bases from V and 6 bases from J, leaving 17 bases between. CDR3 nucleotides: TGTGCCAGCAGCCCCCGGAGGGGGGTCGATGAAAAACTGTTTTTT. Translated: CASSPRRGVDEKLFF.

This clonotype was seen once. This chain connects TRBV29-1 to TRBJ2-5, with D possibly called TRBD1 or TRBD2 (5 bases each). Trimming left V 6 bases short and J 4 bases short, with 18 bases between. This CDR3 region has 14 residues. From germline, CDR1 is SQVTM and CDR2 ANQGSEA. CDR3 nucleotide sequence: TGCAGCGTGAGCCTTAATAGAGGGGTAGAGACCCAGTACTTC. Its protein is CSVSLNRGVETQYF.

This clonotype appeared many times. This chain joins TRBV5-1 and TRBJ1-1, with D hard to call. Germline loops: CDR1 SGHRS, CDR2 YFSETQ. There are 13 residues in the CDR3. Trimming left V 5 bases short and J 4 bases short, with 12 bases between. The CDR3 is CASRDQAPTEAFF. CDR3 coding DNA: TGCGCCAGCAGAGACCAAGCACCCACTGAAGCTTTCTTT.

This clonotype was counted only a few times. V and J are TRBV27 and TRBJ1-5; 11 bases fit TRBD1. V dropped 2 bases and J dropped 6; count of bases not matched to a gene: 3. The CDR3 covers 15 residues. Germline assignment: CDR1 MNHEY and CDR2 SMNVEV (reference sequence). CDR3 nucleotide sequence: TGTGCCAGCAGTTTAGGGACAGGGGGGATTCAGCCCCAGCATTTT. Residues: CASSLGTGGIQPQHF.

This clonotype occurred a few times. This sequence joins TRBV20-1 and TRBJ1-4; D perhaps matches TRBD1 (5 bases). The CDR3 spans 13 residues. V was trimmed by 6 bases and J by 7 bases, leaving 15 bases between them. Germline CDR1 DFQATT, CDR2 SNEGSKA (reference sequence). CDR3 loop: CSAPGLGGEKLFF. In DNA, the CDR3 is TGCAGTGCCCCCGGGTTGGGGGGTGAAAAACTGTTTTTT.

Ten or more counts support this clonotype. The chain uses TRBV11-2 and TRBJ2-7, with D uncertain. CDR1 is SGHAT and CDR2 is FQNNGV in the germline V gene. V was shortened by 1 base and J by 0 bases, with 7 bases between the two germline ends. The CDR3 spans 14 residues. The CDR3 bases are TGTGCCAGCAGCTTAGGCAGACTCTCCTACGAGCAGTACTTC. Protein product: CASSLGRLSYEQYF.

The chain combines TRBV5-1 with TRBJ2-7, with 11 nucleotides matching TRBD2. Trimming removed 0 bases from V and 3 bases from J; junction bases left unmatched: 5. The CDR3 length is 16 residues. Germline V lookup: CDR1 SGHRS, CDR2 YFSETQ. CDR3 amino acids: CASSLALTSGIYEQYF. The CDR3, as DNA: TGCGCCAGCAGCTTGGCGCTGACTAGCGGGATCTACGAGCAGTACTTC.

This clonotype was seen at least ten times. The rearrangement links TRBV20-1 to TRBJ1-4; D not resolved. The CDR3 spans 16 residues. V was cut by 6 bases and J by 5 bases, with 22 bases left in between. Per the germline V gene, CDR1 is DFQATT and CDR2 is SNEGSKA (reference sequence). The CDR3 region has the DNA TGCAGTGCCGGAGCTCTCCCGAACAGCTTCAATGAAAAACTGTTTTTT. Translation gives CSAGALPNSFNEKLFF.

This clonotype was detected ten times or more. The rearrangement joins TRBV20-1 to TRBJ2-1; D gene unclear. Per the germline V gene, CDR1 is DFQATT and CDR2 is SNEGSKA (reference sequence). Between the trimmed V and J ends, which lost 1 base and 7 bases, there was a span of 11 bases. CDR3 length equals 13 residues. CDR3 DNA sequence: TGCAGTGCTAGAGGTCCAAAGGAAAATGAGCAGTTCTTC. Encoded protein: CSARGPKENEQFF.

This clonotype came up a few times. V usage is TRBV10-3 and J usage is TRBJ2-3; the D is unclear. CDR3 length: 14 residues. In germline, CDR1 is ENHRY, CDR2 SYGVKD. Between the trimmed V and J ends, which lost 10 bases and 3 bases, there was a span of 17 bases. The CDR3, as DNA: TGTGCCACCTTGTCGAGCGTCCAAACAGATACGCAGTATTTT. Its translation is CATLSSVQTDTQYF.

The chain combines TRBV3-1 with TRBJ1-2; a possible D gene is TRBD1 (6 bases). Trimming pared 7 bases from V and 4 bases from J, leaving 16 bases between. The CDR3 is 14 residues long. Germline V lookup: CDR1 LGHDT, CDR2 YNNKEL (reference sequence). The CDR3 here is CASKFRTASYGYTF. CDR3 nucleotide sequence: TGTGCCAGCAAATTCAGGACAGCTTCCTATGGCTACACCTTC. Together with reference TRBV3-1 and TRBJ1-2, the CDR3 gives the full variable domain: DTAVSQTPKYLVTQMGNDKSIKCEQNLGHDTMYWYKQDSKKFLKIMFSYNNKELIINETVPNRFSPKSPDKAHLNLHINSLELGDSAVYFCASKFRTASYGYTFGSGTRLTVV.

There are a few counts of this clonotype. This chain joins TRBV18 and TRBJ2-7; 7 nucleotides agree with TRBD1. Germline CDR1 reads KGHSH; CDR2 reads LQKENI. CDR3 size: 12 residues. Trimming removed 5 bases from V and 7 bases from J; junction bases left unmatched: 5. CDR3 amino acids: CASSITGEEQYF. CDR3 coding DNA: TGTGCCAGCTCAATAACAGGGGAGGAGCAGTACTTC. Full variable domain (outside the CDR3, taken from reference TRBV18 and TRBJ2-7): NAGVMQNPRHLVRRRGQEARLRCSPMKGHSHVYWYRQLPEEGLKFMVYLQKENIIDESGMPKERFSAEFPKEGPSILRIQQVVRGDSAAYFCASSITGEEQYFGPGTRLTVT.

The chain couples TRBV7-2 to TRBJ2-5; tentative D call: TRBD1 (7 bases). V was trimmed by 5 bases and J by 0 bases, leaving 16 bases between them. The CDR3 totals 16 residues. CDR1 is SGHTA, CDR2 FQGNSA, per germline. CDR3 residues: CASSAGTAHYQETQYF. Here the CDR3 DNA reads TGTGCCAGCAGCGCGGGGACAGCCCATTACCAAGAGACCCAGTACTTC.

The table lists this clonotype with a few counts. The genes are TRBV3-1 and TRBJ1-2; D is possibly TRBD1 (5 bases). The germline V gene encodes CDR1 LGHDT and CDR2 YNNKEL (reference sequence). Deletions cut 5 bases from V and 14 bases from J, with 18 bases between. The CDR3 loop spans 12 amino acids. CDR3 loop: CASSFRDPPLTF. For the CDR3, the DNA is TGTGCCAGCAGCTTCCGGGACCCCCCATTGACCTTC.

The V gene is TRBV5-8, the J gene TRBJ2-1; the match to TRBD2 covers 7 bases. The CDR3 runs 16 residues. Germline CDR1 reads SGHTS; CDR2 reads YDEGEE. After removal of 6 bases from V and 3 bases from J, the junction contained 12 bases not matched to a gene. The CDR3: CASTHGTTSIYNEQFF. The CDR3 nucleotides read TGTGCCAGCACCCACGGGACTACCTCTATCTACAATGAGCAGTTCTTC.

Here the CDR3 reads CASSLALWPDNSPLHF. In DNA form, the CDR3 reads TGTGCCAGCAGTTTAGCGCTCTGGCCTGATAATTCACCCCTCCACTTT. J is TRBJ1-6 and V is TRBV12-3 or TRBV12-4; D gene ambiguous. The V gene lost 0 bases and the J gene lost 5 bases, with 11 bases spanning the gap. This CDR3 is built from 16 residues.

The chain couples TRBV1 to TRBJ1-1; the listed D gene, TRBD1, was not tested against the DNA. TRBV1 has pseudogene status. The CDR3 totals 15 residues. The CDR3 coding sequence is TGCACCAGCAGCCTAGACAGGGTAAATGGCACTGAAGCTTTCTTT. The encoded protein is CTSSLDRVNGTEAFF.

This clonotype was recorded a few times. The V call is TRBV15, the J call TRBJ1-1; 7 bases fit TRBD1. V was pared by 3 bases and J by 6 bases, with 10 bases of the junction left unmatched. This CDR3 has 15 amino acids. The germline V gene has CDR1 LNHNV and CDR2 YYDKDF (reference sequence). In DNA, the CDR3 is TGTGCCACCAGCAGGGACACAGGGGCCCCCGCTGAAGCTTTCTTT. Its translation: CATSRDTGAPAEAFF.

This clonotype was seen a few times. The J gene is TRBJ2-1, the V gene TRBV9, with D possibly matching TRBD1 (6 bases). The V gene's germline CDR1 is SGDLS and CDR2 YYNGEE. Trimming shortened V by 1 base and J by 8 bases, and 13 bases separated the two germline ends. The CDR3 has 14 residues. CDR3 DNA sequence: TGTGCCAGCAGCGTACAGGGGCAGACCGATGAGCAGTTCTTC. Protein: CASSVQGQTDEQFF.

This clonotype came up many times. The genes are TRBV20-1 and TRBJ2-1; 15 bases agree with TRBD2. This CDR3 spans 17 amino acids. Germline-derived CDR1 and CDR2 are DFQATT and SNEGSKA (reference sequence). The V segment lost 2 bases and the J segment 9 bases; nucleotides outside the gene matches: 11. The CDR3 here is CSARYRSGGLAGGEQFF. In nucleotides, the CDR3 is TGCAGTGCTAGATATCGGTCTGGGGGACTAGCGGGAGGTGAGCAGTTCTTC.

The rearrangement links TRBV5-1 to TRBJ1-1; D not resolved. V lost 2 bases, J lost 3 bases, and 11 bases lay in between. This CDR3 is 14 amino acids long. In germline, CDR1 is SGHRS, CDR2 YFSETQ. The CDR3 nucleotides are TGCGCCAGCAGCTTCGGGTCCCGGGACACTGAAGCTTTCTTT. Translating gives CASSFGSRDTEAFF.

This clonotype was counted only a few times. This rearrangement joins TRBV12-3 or TRBV12-4 to TRBJ2-1; D may correspond to TRBD1 or TRBD2 (7 bases each). Trimming took off 6 bases at V and 8 bases at J, with 17 bases between the two ends. The CDR3 is 14 residues long. The CDR3 loop is CASRSTGEGDEQFF. In DNA, the CDR3 is TGTGCCAGCAGATCCACAGGGGAGGGCGATGAGCAGTTCTTC.

The V gene is TRBV20-1, the J gene TRBJ2-7; possible D gene TRBD1, 6 bases. V lost 5 bases and J lost 2, with 16 bases in between. The CDR3 totals 14 residues. Per germline, CDR1 DFQATT and CDR2 SNEGSKA (reference sequence). The CDR3 loop is CSAGEDRLTYEQYF. CDR3 in DNA: TGCAGTGCTGGCGAAGACAGGCTAACCTACGAGCAGTACTTC.

This clonotype was detected a few times. The chain joins TRBV5-1 to TRBJ1-2; TRBD1 matches at 7 bases. The germline V gene has CDR1 SGHRS and CDR2 YFSETQ. V was pared by 4 bases and J by 7 bases, with 16 bases of the junction left unmatched. There are 16 residues in the CDR3. CDR3 DNA: TGCGCCAGCAGCCTAACACCGGGACAGATGATAGGTGGCTACACCTTC. It is translated as CASSLTPGQMIGGYTF. The whole variable domain, remainder taken from reference TRBV5-1 and TRBJ1-2, is KAGVTQTPRYLIKTRGQQVTLSCSPISGHRSVSWYQQTPGQGLQFLFEYFSETQRNKGNFPGRFSGRQFSNSRSEMNVSTLELGDSALYLCASSLTPGQMIGGYTFGSGTRLTVV.

This clonotype came up a few times. The chain recombines TRBV5-5 with TRBJ2-7; 7 bases fit TRBD1. CDR1 SGHKS and CDR2 YYEKEE come from the germline V gene (reference sequence). Trimming removed 4 bases from V and 1 base from J; junction bases left unmatched: 11. CDR3 length: 16 amino acids. The CDR3 is CASSHAQGYGSYEQYF. The CDR3 bases are TGTGCCAGCAGCCATGCACAGGGGTATGGATCCTACGAGCAGTACTTC.